A single sample gave rise to the 15 T cell receptor beta chains below, sequenced in a study of T cell clones after liver transplantation. Data came from immunoSEQ multiplex PCR; TCRdb stores just in-frame clones and leaves some out. The table has roughly 100,000 clones, about 81% seen once; the top ten hold approximately 2.8%. Sequencing used CD4+ T cells from blood, obtained approximately 45 months after liver transplant. These receptors all stem from a human patient who received a liver transplant. Some T cells could come from the graft donor.

This clone came up once. The chain has TRBV7-2 and TRBJ1-1; TRBD1 might be the D (6 bases). CDR3 length equals 15 residues. Germline V gene data show CDR1 as SGHTA and CDR2 as FQGNSA. Trimming removed 1 base at V and 1 base at J, with 10 bases between. CDR3: CASSLGGGRNTEAFF. The CDR3 region has the DNA TGTGCCAGCAGCTTAGGGGGGGGCCGGAACACTGAAGCTTTCTTT.

This clone was counted a few times. The V gene is TRBV23-1, the J gene TRBJ2-7; no reliable D call. TRBV23-1 is an ORF, and what it does is uncertain. V lost 4 bases to trimming and J lost 4 bases, with 14 bases between them. The CDR3 spans 14 residues. The CDR3 coding sequence is TGCGCCAGCAGTCTCTCGGTGGCACCATACGAGCAGTACTTC. This translates into CASSLSVAPYEQYF.

V gene TRBV10-2 combines with J gene TRBJ1-2, with D uncertain. Trimming shortened V by 2 bases and J by 6 bases, and 13 bases separated the two germline ends. Germline V gene data show CDR1 as WSHSY and CDR2 as SAAADI. CDR3 length: 14 residues. The CDR3 is CASSEDPKGNGYTF. The CDR3 region has the DNA TGCGCCAGCAGTGAGGACCCCAAAGGAAATGGCTACACCTTC.

The chain has TRBV19 and TRBJ2-5; D ambiguous. Between the trimmed V and J ends, which lost 6 bases and 2 bases, there was a span of 16 bases. The CDR3 covers 15 residues. The germline V gene has CDR1 LNHDA and CDR2 SQIVND (reference sequence). The CDR3 DNA follows: TGTGCCAGTAGCCAAAGATCGGTGGTGCAAGAGACCCAGTACTTC. Protein product: CASSQRSVVQETQYF. Full variable domain (remainder filled in from reference TRBV19 and TRBJ2-5): DGGITQSPKYLFRKEGQNVTLSCEQNLNHDAMYWYRQDPGQGLRLIYYSQIVNDFQKGDIAEGYSVSREKKESFPLTVTSAQKNPTAFYLCASSQRSVVQETQYFGPGTRLLVL.

This clone was seen only once. A read error may account for a junction end that differs from germline. The DNA for the CDR3 is TGCGCCAGCACCCGAGATTGGGTCTGGGACTTC. This translates into CASTRDWVWDF. V and J are TRBV10-2 and TRBJ2-7; unclear D gene. Germline values: CDR1 WSHSY, CDR2 SAAADI. The CDR3 is 11 residues long.

The CDR3 bases are TGTGCCAGCAGCGTAGGACCGAGCGATACGCAGTATTTT. It translates to CASSVGPSDTQYF. V is TRBV9 and J is TRBJ2-3, with D uncertain. V lost 0 bases and J 6 bases, leaving 8 bases between the germline ends. The CDR3 is 13 amino acids. The germline V gene has CDR1 SGDLS and CDR2 YYNGEE. The full variable domain, in which reference TRBV9 and TRBJ2-3 provide the parts outside the CDR3, is DSGVTQTPKHLITATGQRVTLRCSPRSGDLSVYWYQQSLDQGLQFLIQYYNGEERAKGNILERFSAQQFPDLHSELNLSSLELGDSALYFCASSVGPSDTQYFGPGTRLTVL.

The V call is TRBV7-2, the J call TRBJ1-2; D gene uncertain. CDR1 is SGHTA and CDR2 is FQGNSA in the germline V gene. Trimming removed 0 bases from V and 5 bases from J, with 13 bases in between. The CDR3 consists of 15 residues. As DNA, the CDR3 is TGTGCCAGCAGCTTAGCGGGGATAGGCGCGTATGGCTACACCTTC. Translating gives CASSLAGIGAYGYTF.

Details on this clone: One end of the junction does not line up with germline, which may come from a read error. Other nucleotide sequences from this sample produce the same CDR3. This chain connects TRBV18 to TRBJ1-2; 9 bases match TRBD1. CDR1 and CDR2 from the germline V gene are KGHSH and LQKENI. This CDR3 is 13 amino acids long. The CDR3 region has the DNA TGTGCTAGCTCACCACCGGGACAGGGTGGCTACACCTTC. As protein: CASSPPGQGGYTF.

The chain couples TRBV2 to TRBJ1-2, with D perhaps matching TRBD1 (5 bases). CDR3 size: 14 residues. Germline values: CDR1 SNHLY, CDR2 FYNNEI. Trimming removed 2 bases at V and 0 bases at J, with 7 bases between. DNA of the CDR3: TGTGCCAGCAGTGAATCAGGGTCTAACTATGGCTACACCTTC. It encodes CASSESGSNYGYTF.

The chain recombines TRBV19 with TRBJ1-4; D gene uncertain. Germline V gene sequence: CDR1 LNHDA, CDR2 SQIVND (reference sequence). V was cut by 4 bases and J by 1 base, with 19 bases left in between. The CDR3 sequence is 18 residues long. The CDR3 here is CASSNLGPSFGTNEKLFF. The CDR3 DNA is TGTGCCAGTAGTAACCTCGGGCCTTCCTTCGGAACTAATGAAAAACTGTTTTTT.

The chain employs TRBV5-1 and TRBJ1-2; tentatively, D is TRBD1 (6 bases). Trimming removed 4 bases at V and 0 bases at J, with 16 bases between. Germline lookup yields CDR1 SGHRS and CDR2 YFSETQ. The CDR3 has 16 residues. Written as DNA, the CDR3 is TGCGCCAGCAGCGCCACATTAGGGGGAGCTAACTATGGCTACACCTTC. Translating it yields CASSATLGGANYGYTF.

This sequence joins TRBV11-1 and TRBJ1-2, with D uncertain. V was clipped by 2 bases and J by 2 bases, with 15 bases between them. Germline CDR1 and CDR2: SGHAT and FQDESV (reference sequence). There are 16 residues in the CDR3. CDR3 DNA: TGTGCCAGCAGCTTATTGGGGAGGAGTGAGAACTATGGCTACACCTTC. Protein product: CASSLLGRSENYGYTF.

This chain links TRBV7-3 with TRBJ2-2; D is perhaps TRBD2 (5 bases). Germline values: CDR1 SGHTA, CDR2 FQGTGA. The CDR3 is 18 amino acids. Trimming shortened V by 0 bases and J by 6 bases, and 20 bases separated the two germline ends. The CDR3 nucleotides are TGTGCCAGCAGCTTAACGGTCGGGTTCGGGGAAATCCCCGGGGAGCTGTTTTTT. This translates into CASSLTVGFGEIPGELFF.

In this sample, this clone turned up once. This chain uses TRBV18 with TRBJ1-2, with D unresolved. Between the trimmed V and J ends, which lost 2 bases and 0 bases, there was a span of 7 bases. This CDR3 region has 14 residues. CDR1 KGHSH and CDR2 LQKENI come from the germline V gene. In DNA form, the CDR3 reads TGTGCCAGCTCACCATACGGAGCTAACTATGGCTACACCTTC. This codes for CASSPYGANYGYTF.

There are a few counts of this clone. The V gene is TRBV2, the J gene TRBJ2-1; tentative D call: TRBD1 (6 bases). The CDR3 covers 14 residues. The germline V gene encodes CDR1 SNHLY and CDR2 FYNNEI. Between the trimmed V and J ends, which lost 11 bases and 9 bases, there was a span of 23 bases. DNA for the CDR3: TGTGCCCCTAATAGGGGGAGAAGTAGGAGTGAGCAGTTCTTC. As protein: CAPNRGRSRSEQFF. The full variable domain, with the rest looked up from reference TRBV2 and TRBJ2-1, is EPEVTQTPSHQVTQMGQEVILRCVPISNHLYFYWYRQILGQKVEFLVSFYNNEISEKSEIFDDQFSVERPDGSNFTLKIRSTKLEDSAMYFCAPNRGRSRSEQFFGPGTRLTVL.